One and the same sample provided the 9 T cell receptor beta chains below, sequenced in a study of shared clonotypes between healthy human individuals. TCRdb's copy holds only in-frame clones and misses some; the assay was immunoSEQ multiplex PCR. The profile covers about 980,000 clones, with more than 75% appearing a single time and about 1.5% taken by the ten largest. Sequenced input: memory CD4+ T cells sorted from blood. The sample's subset: CD45RA-negative fraction. These receptor sequences come from a man younger than 35 in good health.

Worth noting for this clone: It is likely a read error, because the conserved phenylalanine at the end of the CDR3 is missing. Because the CDR3's place on the DNA is in doubt, the DNA is left out and the CDR3 is given as listed by TCRdb. The chain links TRBV18 to TRBJ1-2. CDR1 KGHSH and CDR2 LQKENI come from the germline V gene. 11 amino acids form the CDR3, both terminal residues included. The CDR3 sequence is CASSPDGVFFL.

This rearrangement joins TRBV2 to TRBJ1-1, with D unclear. The germline CDR1 and CDR2 sequences are SNHLY and FYNNEI. Trimming shortened V by 1 base and J by 1 base, and 10 bases separated the two germline ends. The CDR3 is 15 residues long. The CDR3 sequence is CASSEEGRWNTEAFF. The DNA of the CDR3 is TGTGCCAGCAGTGAAGAGGGCAGATGGAACACTGAAGCTTTCTTT.

This clone has only a few counts. This chain connects TRBV6-1 to TRBJ1-2; 7 bases map to TRBD1. Germline CDR1 is MNHNS and CDR2 is SASEGT. V lost 7 bases, J lost 9 bases, and 8 bases stayed unmatched. The CDR3 is made up of 12 amino acids. CDR3 amino acids: CASIPETGRYTF. CDR3 coding DNA: TGTGCCAGCATCCCTGAGACAGGGCGCTACACCTTC.

The chain links TRBV7-2 to TRBJ2-2; 8 bases agree with TRBD2. CDR1 SGHTA and CDR2 FQGNSA come from the germline V gene. V was pared by 2 bases and J by 5 bases, with 7 bases of the junction left unmatched. This CDR3 is 16 amino acids long. CDR3 sequence: CASSLRSGGPTGELFF. The CDR3 nucleotides are TGTGCCAGCAGCTTAAGAAGCGGGGGACCTACCGGGGAGCTGTTTTTT.

This clone was seen a single time. This chain links TRBV19 with TRBJ2-7, with D maybe TRBD2 (5 bases). Trimming pared 7 bases from V and 1 base from J, leaving 14 bases between. From germline, CDR1 is LNHDA and CDR2 SQIVND (reference sequence). This CDR3 spans 14 amino acids. The CDR3 DNA reads as TGTGCCAGTATGGGGAACGGAGGATCCTACGAGCAGTACTTC. This encodes CASMGNGGSYEQYF.

This clone was seen only a few times. The chain employs TRBV6-5 and TRBJ1-6; TRBD1 aligns across 8 bases. CDR3 length: 14 amino acids. CDR1 MNHEY and CDR2 SVGAGI come from the germline V gene. The junction had 8 bases not matched to a gene; V was cut back by 6 bases and J by 10 bases. Here the CDR3 reads CASRGTGANSPLHF. In DNA form, the CDR3 reads TGTGCCAGCAGGGGGACAGGCGCCAACTCACCCCTCCACTTT.

The chain employs TRBV13 and TRBJ2-5; D remains unclear. The CDR3 spans 11 residues. The V end lost 3 bases, the J end lost 5 bases, and 4 bases lay between the germline ends. Germline V CDR1 and CDR2: PRHDT, FYEKMQ (reference sequence). CDR3 region: CASSFEETQYF. DNA of the CDR3: TGTGCCAGCAGCTTTGAGGAGACCCAGTACTTC.

This chain uses TRBV6-5 with TRBJ2-1; D not resolved. Per the germline V gene, CDR1 is MNHEY and CDR2 is SVGAGI. V lost 5 bases to trimming and J lost 13 bases, with 21 bases between them. The CDR3 runs to 14 residues. The CDR3 bases are TGTGCCAGCAGTACCCCTCCCGGAGCGACCCCCCAGTTCTTC. Translated, it gives CASSTPPGATPQFF.

This chain links TRBV5-6 with TRBJ2-7; TRBD1 matches at 8 bases. This CDR3 comprises 16 residues. CDR1 and CDR2 (germline): SGHDT, YYEEEE. Germline trimming cut 0 bases from V and 4 bases from J; bases unmatched to any gene: 9. CDR3 residues: CASSLAIWTGIYEQYF. CDR3 DNA: TGTGCCAGCAGCTTGGCTATCTGGACAGGGATTTACGAGCAGTACTTC. Drawing the rest from reference TRBV5-6 and TRBJ2-7, the complete variable domain is DAGVTQSPTHLIKTRGQQVTLRCSPKSGHDTVSWYQQALGQGPQFIFQYYEEEERQRGNFPDRFSGHQFPNYSSELNVNALLLGDSALYLCASSLAIWTGIYEQYFGPGTRLTVT.